This TCR beta chain was profiled in a study of blood T cell repertoires in COVID-19. As for the study in general: Sources were T cells, B-cell-depleted T cells, or PBMCs; the material itself was cDNA or gDNA.

Only a few counts were recorded for this clone. In the authors' workflow: From reference gene primer amplification, estimates of nucleated cell counts were derived. Profiled with immunoSEQ multiplex PCR; TCRdb holds only in-frame clones, not every one. The V and J calls and clone size are taken from that table; D and trimming were inferred from the DNA. The profile shows roughly 230,000 clones, around 80% of them singletons. Source material: peripheral blood. The receptor was derived from a woman of 80 years or more with COVID-19, enrolled during active disease.

In DNA, the CDR3 is TGTGCCAGCAGCCGCGGGACAGTCAACTATGGCTACACCTTC. Protein: CASSRGTVNYGYTF. V is TRBV2 and J is TRBJ1-2; 7 nucleotides match TRBD1. This CDR3 spans 14 amino acids. With V trimmed by 6 bases and J by 2 bases, 6 bases remained unmatched. The germline V gene has CDR1 SNHLY and CDR2 FYNNEI.